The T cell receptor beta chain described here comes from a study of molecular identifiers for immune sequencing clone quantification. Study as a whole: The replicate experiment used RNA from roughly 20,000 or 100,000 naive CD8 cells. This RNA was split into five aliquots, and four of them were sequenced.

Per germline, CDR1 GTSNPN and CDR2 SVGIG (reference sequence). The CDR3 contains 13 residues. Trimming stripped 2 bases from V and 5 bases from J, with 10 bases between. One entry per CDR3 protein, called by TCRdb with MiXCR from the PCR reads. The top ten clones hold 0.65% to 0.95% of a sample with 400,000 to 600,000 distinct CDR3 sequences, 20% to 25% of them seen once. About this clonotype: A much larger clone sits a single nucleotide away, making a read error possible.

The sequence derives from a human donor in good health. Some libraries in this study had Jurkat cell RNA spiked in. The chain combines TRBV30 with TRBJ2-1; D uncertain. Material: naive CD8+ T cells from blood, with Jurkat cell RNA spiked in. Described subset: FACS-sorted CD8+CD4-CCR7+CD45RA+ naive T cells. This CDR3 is CAWSIYTNNEQFF. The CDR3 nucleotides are TGTGCCTGGAGTATATATACCAACAATGAGCAGTTCTTC.